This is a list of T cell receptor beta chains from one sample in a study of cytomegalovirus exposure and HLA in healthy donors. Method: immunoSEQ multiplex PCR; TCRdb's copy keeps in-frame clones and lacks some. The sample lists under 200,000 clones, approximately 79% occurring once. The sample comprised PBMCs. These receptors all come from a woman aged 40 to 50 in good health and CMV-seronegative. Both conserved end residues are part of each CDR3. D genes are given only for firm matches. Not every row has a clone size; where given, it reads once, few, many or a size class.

CDR3 DNA: TGTGCCTCGGAGTCCGGGGTAGCGGAAGGTGTGCAGTACTTC
CDR3 protein: CASESGVAEGVQYF
V gene: TRBV30
D gene: .
clone size: .
J gene: TRBJ2-7

CDR3 DNA: TGTGCCAGCAGCTTGCGGGAGTTTCACACCGGGGAGCTGTTTTTT
CDR3 protein: CASSLREFHTGELFF
V gene: TRBV7-8
D gene: TRBD2
clone size: few
J gene: TRBJ2-2

CDR3 DNA: TGTGCCAGTAGTATGAGTGGACAGGGTTTTTCGTCTGGAAACACCATATATTTT
CDR3 protein: CASSMSGQGFSSGNTIYF
V gene: TRBV19
D gene: TRBD1
clone size: .
J gene: TRBJ1-3

CDR3 DNA: TGTGCCAGCAGCGTCGATCCGAACAGGGGAGGCGAGCAGTACTTC
CDR3 protein: CASSVDPNRGGEQYF
V gene: TRBV9
D gene: .
clone size: .
J gene: TRBJ2-7

CDR3 DNA: TGTGCCAGTAGTATAGGTCCCCAGGGGGCAGTCGACTATGGCTACACCTTC
CDR3 protein: CASSIGPQGAVDYGYTF
V gene: TRBV19
D gene: TRBD1
clone size: .
J gene: TRBJ1-2

CDR3 DNA: TGTGCCAGCAGCTTAGCGGCAGCGTGGAGACAAGAGACCCAGTACTTC
CDR3 protein: CASSLAAAWRQETQYF
V gene: TRBV7-2
D gene: .
clone size: .
J gene: TRBJ2-5

CDR3 DNA: TGTGCCAGCACCGAATGGCAATATAGCAATCAGCCCCAGCATTTT
CDR3 protein: CASTEWQYSNQPQHF
V gene: TRBV5-6
D gene: .
clone size: .
J gene: TRBJ1-5

CDR3 DNA: TGTGCCAGCAGTCCGCCGACAGGGTCCACCGGGGAGCTGTTTTTT
CDR3 protein: CASSPPTGSTGELFF
V gene: TRBV6-5
D gene: TRBD1
clone size: few
J gene: TRBJ2-2

CDR3 DNA: TGTGCCAGCAGCCAAGATCCCCCCGGACAGGGAATGGGTTATGGCTACACCTTC
CDR3 protein: CASSQDPPGQGMGYGYTF
V gene: TRBV4-2
D gene: TRBD1
clone size: .
J gene: TRBJ1-2

CDR3 DNA: TGTGCCAGCAGCTTAGGAGGCTGTAGCTACACCTTC
CDR3 protein: CASSLGGCSYTF
V gene: TRBV5-6
D gene: .
clone size: .
J gene: TRBJ1-2

CDR3 DNA: TGTGCCAGCGGATTTGGGCTAGCGGACTACGAGCAGTACTTC
CDR3 protein: CASGFGLADYEQYF
V gene: TRBV6-1
D gene: TRBD2
clone size: few
J gene: TRBJ2-7

CDR3 DNA: TGTGCCAGCTCAGGGGGCGCGGGGGAGTTTGAAGCTTTCTTT
CDR3 protein: CASSGGAGEFEAFF
V gene: TRBV18
D gene: .
clone size: .
J gene: TRBJ1-1

CDR3 DNA: TGCGCCAGCAGTGAGTCCACAGGGGGTCCCTACGAGCAGTACTTC
CDR3 protein: CASSESTGGPYEQYF
V gene: TRBV10-2
D gene: TRBD1
clone size: .
J gene: TRBJ2-7

CDR3 DNA: TGTGCCAGCAGTCCCCAGGATACCACAGATACGCAGTATTTT
CDR3 protein: CASSPQDTTDTQYF
V gene: TRBV6-1
D gene: .
clone size: .
J gene: TRBJ2-3

CDR3 DNA: TGTGCCAGCAGCTTTAGCGGGAGTGGCTACGAGCAGTACTTC
CDR3 protein: CASSFSGSGYEQYF
V gene: TRBV5-6
D gene: TRBD2
clone size: once
J gene: TRBJ2-7

CDR3 DNA: TGTGCCAGCAGTGAAGGGGCCCCCGTAAATTACGAGCAGTACTTC
CDR3 protein: CASSEGAPVNYEQYF
V gene: TRBV2
D gene: .
clone size: .
J gene: TRBJ2-7

CDR3 DNA: TGTGCCAGTAGTATCGAAGGGACAGGGGGCAGGATGGACTATGGCTACACCTTC
CDR3 protein: CASSIEGTGGRMDYGYTF
V gene: TRBV19
D gene: TRBD1
clone size: once
J gene: TRBJ1-2

CDR3 DNA: TGCGCCAGCAGCTTGGGACAGGTACCTGGAAACACCATATATTTT
CDR3 protein: CASSLGQVPGNTIYF
V gene: TRBV5-1
D gene: .
clone size: .
J gene: TRBJ1-3

CDR3 DNA: TGCGCCAGCAGCCAAGAGCCCAGGGAACCCTACGAGCAGTACTTC
CDR3 protein: CASSQEPREPYEQYF
V gene: TRBV4-1
D gene: .
clone size: .
J gene: TRBJ2-7

CDR3 DNA: TGTGCCAGCAGCCAATTCAACAGAAATAACTATGGCTACACCTTC
CDR3 protein: CASSQFNRNNYGYTF
V gene: TRBV16
D gene: .
clone size: .
J gene: TRBJ1-2

CDR3 DNA: TGTGCCAGCAGCGCCCTAGGCCAAGAGACCCAGTACTTC
CDR3 protein: CASSALGQETQYF
V gene: TRBV9
D gene: .
clone size: .
J gene: TRBJ2-5

CDR3 DNA: TGTGCCAGCAGCTTAGACGTGCTGCTCAGGGAGCAGTTCTTC
CDR3 protein: CASSLDVLLREQFF
V gene: TRBV7-9
D gene: .
clone size: once
J gene: TRBJ2-1

CDR3 DNA: TGTGCCAGCAGCCTAAGCACAGATACGCAGTATTTT
CDR3 protein: CASSLSTDTQYF
V gene: TRBV28
D gene: .
clone size: .
J gene: TRBJ2-3

CDR3 DNA: TGTGCCAGCAGGGGGGACAGGGGAAGCTCCTACGAGCAGTACTTC
CDR3 protein: CASRGDRGSSYEQYF
V gene: TRBV11-3
D gene: TRBD1
clone size: .
J gene: TRBJ2-7

CDR3 DNA: TGTGCCAGCAGTTTAGAGGTGGGCAATCAGCCCCAGCATTTT
CDR3 protein: CASSLEVGNQPQHF
V gene: TRBV28
D gene: .
clone size: .
J gene: TRBJ1-5

CDR3 DNA: TGCGCCAGCAGCCTAGGAGGGCTTAATTCACCCCTCCACTTT
CDR3 protein: CASSLGGLNSPLHF
V gene: TRBV4-1
D gene: .
clone size: .
J gene: TRBJ1-6

CDR3 DNA: TGTGCCAGCAGGACCGAGACAGGGTACCAAGAGACCCAGTACTTC
CDR3 protein: CASRTETGYQETQYF
V gene: TRBV6-1
D gene: TRBD1
clone size: .
J gene: TRBJ2-5

CDR3 DNA: TGTGCCAGCAGCCAAGATAATTTATCCGGGAGCTCTAGCACAGATACGCAGTATTTT
CDR3 protein: CASSQDNLSGSSSTDTQYF
V gene: TRBV14
D gene: .
clone size: .
J gene: TRBJ2-3

CDR3 DNA: TGTGCCACACGTGCCAGGGTCACAGATACGCAGTATTTT
CDR3 protein: CATRARVTDTQYF
V gene: TRBV6-5
D gene: .
clone size: once
J gene: TRBJ2-3

CDR3 DNA: TGTGCCAGCAGCTTCTCCCTAACTAGCGGGGGGGCGAATGAGCAGTTCTTC
CDR3 protein: CASSFSLTSGGANEQFF
V gene: TRBV5-6
D gene: TRBD2
clone size: few
J gene: TRBJ2-1

CDR3 DNA: TGTGCCAGTAGGTTCCCAGCCGGGTGGGGCTACACCTTC
CDR3 protein: CASRFPAGWGYTF
V gene: TRBV19
D gene: .
clone size: .
J gene: TRBJ1-2

CDR3 DNA: TGTGCCAGTTCCCTTGCCGGGACACAGAACACTGAAGCTTTCTTT
CDR3 protein: CASSLAGTQNTEAFF
V gene: TRBV27
D gene: .
clone size: .
J gene: TRBJ1-1

CDR3 DNA: TGTGCCAGCACCCTTCGGACAGGGGGCCTGCAGAACTATGGCTACACCTTC
CDR3 protein: CASTLRTGGLQNYGYTF
V gene: TRBV5-6
D gene: TRBD1
clone size: .
J gene: TRBJ1-2

CDR3 DNA: TGTGCCAGCAGCCAAGATGTGACTCATCGGGCCAAAAACATTCAGTACTTC
CDR3 protein: CASSQDVTHRAKNIQYF
V gene: TRBV4-2
D gene: .
clone size: .
J gene: TRBJ2-4

CDR3 DNA: TGTGCCAGCAGAGGGGGGGGGAACACTGAAGCTTTCTTT
CDR3 protein: CASRGGGNTEAFF
V gene: TRBV6-1
D gene: .
clone size: .
J gene: TRBJ1-1

CDR3 DNA: TGCAGTGCTATAGCGGGGGAGACCCAGTACTTC
CDR3 protein: CSAIAGETQYF
V gene: TRBV20-1
D gene: TRBD2
clone size: .
J gene: TRBJ2-5

CDR3 DNA: TGTGCCAGCAGCGTCCACTCTAGCGCCAATGAGCAGTTCTTC
CDR3 protein: CASSVHSSANEQFF
V gene: TRBV9
D gene: .
clone size: .
J gene: TRBJ2-1

CDR3 DNA: TGTGCCAGCAGCCATGGCCGGGAGGGCATTAACTATGGCTACACCTTC
CDR3 protein: CASSHGREGINYGYTF
V gene: TRBV5-6
D gene: .
clone size: once
J gene: TRBJ1-2

CDR3 DNA: TGTGCCAGCAGTTACTCAGGGAGGACAGATACGCAGTATTTT
CDR3 protein: CASSYSGRTDTQYF
V gene: TRBV6-5
D gene: .
clone size: .
J gene: TRBJ2-3

CDR3 DNA: TGTGCCAGCAGCCAAGAGGGGGCCTTAGGTTCCGATGAGCAGTTCTTC
CDR3 protein: CASSQEGALGSDEQFF
V gene: TRBV4-2
D gene: .
clone size: .
J gene: TRBJ2-1

CDR3 DNA: TGTGCCAGCAAACCGACAGGGAACAATCAGCCCCAGCATTTT
CDR3 protein: CASKPTGNNQPQHF
V gene: TRBV6-5
D gene: TRBD1
clone size: .
J gene: TRBJ1-5

CDR3 DNA: TGTGCCAGCAGCTTGGGTGGGACAGGGGGCAATGAGCAGTTCTTC
CDR3 protein: CASSLGGTGGNEQFF
V gene: TRBV5-4
D gene: TRBD1
clone size: .
J gene: TRBJ2-1

CDR3 DNA: TGTGCCAGCAGCTCAGGGGCGTTAGAAGCTTTCTTT
CDR3 protein: CASSSGALEAFF
V gene: TRBV5-6
D gene: .
clone size: .
J gene: TRBJ1-1

CDR3 DNA: TGTGCCAGCAGCTTTGACGGGAATCAGCCCCAGCATTTT
CDR3 protein: CASSFDGNQPQHF
V gene: TRBV7-9
D gene: .
clone size: few
J gene: TRBJ1-5

CDR3 DNA: TGTGCCGGGGGCTGGGGAGATAATTCACCCCTCCACTTT
CDR3 protein: CAGGWGDNSPLHF
V gene: TRBV7-6
D gene: .
clone size: .
J gene: TRBJ1-6

CDR3 DNA: TGTGCCAGCAGTGCCAAGACGGGGACACCGAGGCAGTATTTT
CDR3 protein: CASSAKTGTPRQYF
V gene: TRBV25-1
D gene: .
clone size: .
J gene: TRBJ2-3

CDR3 DNA: TGTGCCAGCAGCGGCCCCGGGCGGGGGGGTGTAGTCTATGGCTACACCTTC
CDR3 protein: CASSGPGRGGVVYGYTF
V gene: TRBV9
D gene: .
clone size: .
J gene: TRBJ1-2

CDR3 DNA: TGCAGCGTTACAGGAGCTCCTGGAAACACCATATATTTT
CDR3 protein: CSVTGAPGNTIYF
V gene: TRBV29-1
D gene: .
clone size: .
J gene: TRBJ1-3

CDR3 DNA: TGCAGCGTTAATGGGGGACAGGGTTACTACGAGCAGTACTTC
CDR3 protein: CSVNGGQGYYEQYF
V gene: TRBV29-1
D gene: TRBD1
clone size: .
J gene: TRBJ2-7

CDR3 DNA: TGTGCCAGCAGCTTAGGGTCCCTTAGCGGGGGGGTCGGGACCCAGTACTTC
CDR3 protein: CASSLGSLSGGVGTQYF
V gene: TRBV7-9
D gene: TRBD2
clone size: once
J gene: TRBJ2-5

CDR3 DNA: TGTGCCAGCAGTACGACTTCAAGCTCCTACAATGAGCAGTTCTTC
CDR3 protein: CASSTTSSSYNEQFF
V gene: TRBV7-6
D gene: .
clone size: once
J gene: TRBJ2-1

CDR3 DNA: TGTGCCAGCAGGGCTGGAGATACGCAGTATTTT
CDR3 protein: CASRAGDTQYF
V gene: TRBV5-6
D gene: .
clone size: few
J gene: TRBJ2-3

CDR3 DNA: TGTGCCACCAGCCTCGGCGGGTCAGGGGTTAACTATGGCTACACCTTC
CDR3 protein: CATSLGGSGVNYGYTF
V gene: TRBV15
D gene: .
clone size: .
J gene: TRBJ1-2

CDR3 DNA: TGTGCCAGCAGTCCCGTCGGGACAGGGGTCTACAATGAGCAGTTCTTC
CDR3 protein: CASSPVGTGVYNEQFF
V gene: TRBV28
D gene: TRBD1
clone size: .
J gene: TRBJ2-1

CDR3 DNA: TGTGCCAGCAGTTCCTTACCAGGGGGCGGCCCCCAGCATTTT
CDR3 protein: CASSSLPGGGPQHF
V gene: TRBV28
D gene: TRBD1
clone size: .
J gene: TRBJ1-5

CDR3 DNA: TGTGCCAGCAGGTTGACATTCACAGATACGCAGTATTTT
CDR3 protein: CASRLTFTDTQYF
V gene: TRBV27
D gene: .
clone size: .
J gene: TRBJ2-3

CDR3 DNA: TGTGCCAGCAGCTTAAAGAGCTACTCTGGAAACACCATATATTTT
CDR3 protein: CASSLKSYSGNTIYF
V gene: TRBV7-2
D gene: .
clone size: .
J gene: TRBJ1-3

CDR3 DNA: TGTGCCAGCAGCTCCCCGAGACAGCCGACCTACGAGCAGTACTTC
CDR3 protein: CASSSPRQPTYEQYF
V gene: TRBV7-9
D gene: .
clone size: .
J gene: TRBJ2-7

CDR3 DNA: TGTGCCAGCAGTTCCTGGACAGGGGGGTCGAACACTGAAGCTTTCTTT
CDR3 protein: CASSSWTGGSNTEAFF
V gene: TRBV6-5
D gene: TRBD1
clone size: .
J gene: TRBJ1-1